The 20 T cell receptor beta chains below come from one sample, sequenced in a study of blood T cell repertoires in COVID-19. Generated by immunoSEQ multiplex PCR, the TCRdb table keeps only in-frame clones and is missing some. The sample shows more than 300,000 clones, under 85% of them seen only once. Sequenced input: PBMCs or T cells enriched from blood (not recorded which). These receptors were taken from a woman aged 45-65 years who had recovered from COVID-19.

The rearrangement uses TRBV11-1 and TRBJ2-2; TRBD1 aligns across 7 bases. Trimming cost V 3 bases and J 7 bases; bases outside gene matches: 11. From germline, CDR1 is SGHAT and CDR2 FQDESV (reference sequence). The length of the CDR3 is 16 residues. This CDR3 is CASSLGTAISNGELFF. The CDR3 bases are TGTGCCAGCAGCTTGGGGACAGCGATTTCAAACGGGGAGCTGTTTTTT. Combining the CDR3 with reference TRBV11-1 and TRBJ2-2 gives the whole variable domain EAEVAQSPRYKITEKSQAVAFWCDPISGHATLYWYRQILGQGPELLVQFQDESVVDDSQLPKDRFSAERLKGVDSTLKIQPAELGDSAMYLCASSLGTAISNGELFFGEGSRLTVL.

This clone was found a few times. DNA of the CDR3: TGTGCCAGCAGCGTAGGCGCAGGGCCTTTCGAGCAGTACTTC. It encodes CASSVGAGPFEQYF. The rearrangement uses TRBV9 and TRBJ2-7; possibly TRBD1 for D (5 bases). This CDR3 has 14 amino acids. The germline V and J ends were trimmed by 0 bases and 6 bases, with 13 bases remaining between them. Germline CDR1 and CDR2: SGDLS and YYNGEE.

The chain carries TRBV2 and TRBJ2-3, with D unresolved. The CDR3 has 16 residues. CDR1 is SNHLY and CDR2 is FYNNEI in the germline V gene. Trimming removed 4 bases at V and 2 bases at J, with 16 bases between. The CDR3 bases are TGTGCCAGCAGTGTACCTAGAGGCGACCCCACAGATACGCAGTATTTT. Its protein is CASSVPRGDPTDTQYF.

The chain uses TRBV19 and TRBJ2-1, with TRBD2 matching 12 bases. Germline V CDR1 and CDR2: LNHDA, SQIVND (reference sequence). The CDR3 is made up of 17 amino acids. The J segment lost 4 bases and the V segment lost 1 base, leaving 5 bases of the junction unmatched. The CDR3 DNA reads TGTGCCAGTAGTATAGCGGGGACTAGCGGGTATTACAATGAGCAGTTCTTC. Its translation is CASSIAGTSGYYNEQFF.

This CDR3 is CASSIGGPPNSPLHF. The DNA for the CDR3 is TGTGCCAGTAGTATCGGGGGACCTCCTAATTCACCCCTCCACTTT. The rearrangement joins TRBV19 to TRBJ1-6; TRBD1 is a possible D gene (5 bases). Germline V gene lookup returns CDR1 LNHDA and CDR2 SQIVND (reference sequence). V lost 3 bases and J 6 bases, leaving 12 bases between the germline ends. The CDR3 covers 15 residues.

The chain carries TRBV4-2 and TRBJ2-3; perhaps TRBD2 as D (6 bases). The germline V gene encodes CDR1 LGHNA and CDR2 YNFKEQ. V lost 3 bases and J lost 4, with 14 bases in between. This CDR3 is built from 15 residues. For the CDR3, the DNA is TGTGCCAGCAGCCAGACGGGACTCCGGGCAGATACGCAGTATTTT. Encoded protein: CASSQTGLRADTQYF.

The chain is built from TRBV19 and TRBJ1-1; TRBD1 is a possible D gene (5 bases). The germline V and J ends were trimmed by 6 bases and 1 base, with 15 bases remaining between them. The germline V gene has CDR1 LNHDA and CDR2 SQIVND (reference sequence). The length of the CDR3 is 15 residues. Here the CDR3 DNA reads TGTGCCAGTAGCCCCAGGGAGGGACCGAACACTGAAGCTTTCTTT. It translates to CASSPREGPNTEAFF. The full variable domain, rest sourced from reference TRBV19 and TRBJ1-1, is DGGITQSPKYLFRKEGQNVTLSCEQNLNHDAMYWYRQDPGQGLRLIYYSQIVNDFQKGDIAEGYSVSREKKESFPLTVTSAQKNPTAFYLCASSPREGPNTEAFFGQGTRLTVV.

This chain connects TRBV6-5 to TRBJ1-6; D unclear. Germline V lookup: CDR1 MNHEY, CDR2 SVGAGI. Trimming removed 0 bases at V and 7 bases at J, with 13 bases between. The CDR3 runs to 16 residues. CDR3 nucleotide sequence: TGTGCCAGCAGTTACTCGAGGGCCGGGTGGAATTCACCCCTCCACTTT. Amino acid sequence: CASSYSRAGWNSPLHF.

CDR3 bases: TGTGCCAGCAGCCCCCAGGGGAATGCTAATGAAAAACTGTTTTTT. The encoded protein is CASSPQGNANEKLFF. The chain employs TRBV7-9 and TRBJ1-4, with D maybe TRBD1 (6 bases). The CDR3 loop spans 15 amino acids. V lost 5 bases to trimming and J lost 3 bases, with 13 bases between them. CDR1 SEHNR and CDR2 FQNEAQ come from the germline V gene (reference sequence).

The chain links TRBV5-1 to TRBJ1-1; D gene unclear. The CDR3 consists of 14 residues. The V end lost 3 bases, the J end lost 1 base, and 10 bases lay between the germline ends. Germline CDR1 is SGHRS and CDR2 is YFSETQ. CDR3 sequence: CASSSRGENTEAFF. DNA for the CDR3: TGCGCCAGCAGCTCCCGAGGAGAGAACACTGAAGCTTTCTTT.

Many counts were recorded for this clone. CDR3 DNA: TGTGCCAGCAGCGTAAGAGTCCGGGACACCATATATTTT. Protein: CASSVRVRDTIYF. V usage is TRBV9 and J usage is TRBJ1-3, with D hard to call. Trimming pared 1 base from V and 8 bases from J, leaving 10 bases between. This CDR3 has 13 amino acids. Germline lookup yields CDR1 SGDLS and CDR2 YYNGEE. Full variable domain (rest looked up from reference TRBV9 and TRBJ1-3): DSGVTQTPKHLITATGQRVTLRCSPRSGDLSVYWYQQSLDQGLQFLIQYYNGEERAKGNILERFSAQQFPDLHSELNLSSLELGDSALYFCASSVRVRDTIYFGEGSWLTVV.

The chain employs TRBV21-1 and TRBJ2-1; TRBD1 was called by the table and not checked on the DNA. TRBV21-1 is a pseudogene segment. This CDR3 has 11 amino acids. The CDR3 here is CASSSSRGRFF. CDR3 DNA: TGTGCCAGCAGCAGCAGCAGGGGGAGGTTCTTC.

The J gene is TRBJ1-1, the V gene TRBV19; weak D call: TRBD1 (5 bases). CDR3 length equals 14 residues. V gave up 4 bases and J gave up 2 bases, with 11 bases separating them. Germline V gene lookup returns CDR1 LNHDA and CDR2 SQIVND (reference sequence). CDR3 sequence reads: CASSRPTANTEAFF. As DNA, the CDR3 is TGTGCCAGTAGTAGGCCGACAGCTAACACTGAAGCTTTCTTT.

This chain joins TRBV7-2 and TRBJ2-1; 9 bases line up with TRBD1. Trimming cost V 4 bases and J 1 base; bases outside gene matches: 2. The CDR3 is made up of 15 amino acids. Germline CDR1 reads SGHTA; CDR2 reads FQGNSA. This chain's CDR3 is CASSSGQGSYNEQFF. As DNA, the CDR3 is TGTGCCAGCAGCTCAGGACAGGGGTCCTACAATGAGCAGTTCTTC.

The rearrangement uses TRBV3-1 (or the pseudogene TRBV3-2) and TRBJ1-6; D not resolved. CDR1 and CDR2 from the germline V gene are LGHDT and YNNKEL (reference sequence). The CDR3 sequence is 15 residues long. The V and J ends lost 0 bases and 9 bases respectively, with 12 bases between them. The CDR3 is CASSQEGISGSPLHF. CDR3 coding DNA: TGTGCCAGCAGCCAAGAAGGCATATCGGGTTCACCCCTCCACTTT.

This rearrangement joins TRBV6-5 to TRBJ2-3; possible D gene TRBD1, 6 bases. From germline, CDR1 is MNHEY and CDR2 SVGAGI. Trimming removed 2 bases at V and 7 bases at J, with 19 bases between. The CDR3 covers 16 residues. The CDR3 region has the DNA TGTGCCAGCAGTTACGGCCCAGGGGCGGCGGTTCATACGCAGTATTTT. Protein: CASSYGPGAAVHTQYF.

The CDR3, as DNA: TGTGCCAGTAGGAAAGGAGACAGAACACTCTCCGTCTATGGCTACACCTTC. It specifies CASRKGDRTLSVYGYTF. The rearrangement joins TRBV19 to TRBJ1-2, with D possibly being TRBD1 (5 bases). The V end was cut by 6 bases, the J end by 4 bases, with 24 bases between. Germline CDR1 reads LNHDA; CDR2 reads SQIVND (reference sequence). This CDR3 contains 17 residues.

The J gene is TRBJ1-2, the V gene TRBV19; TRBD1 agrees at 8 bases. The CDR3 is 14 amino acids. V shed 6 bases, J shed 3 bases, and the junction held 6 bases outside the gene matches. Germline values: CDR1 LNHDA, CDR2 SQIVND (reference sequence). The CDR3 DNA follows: TGTGCCAGTAGCAAGACAGGGGTGGACTATGGCTACACCTTC. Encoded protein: CASSKTGVDYGYTF.

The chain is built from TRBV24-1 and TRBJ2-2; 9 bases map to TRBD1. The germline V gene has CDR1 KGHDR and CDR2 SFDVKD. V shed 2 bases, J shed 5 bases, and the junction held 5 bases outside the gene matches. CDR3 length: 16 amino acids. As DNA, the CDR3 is TGTGCCACCAGTGATTCCGGGACAGGGAAAACCGGGGAGCTGTTTTTT. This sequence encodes CATSDSGTGKTGELFF.

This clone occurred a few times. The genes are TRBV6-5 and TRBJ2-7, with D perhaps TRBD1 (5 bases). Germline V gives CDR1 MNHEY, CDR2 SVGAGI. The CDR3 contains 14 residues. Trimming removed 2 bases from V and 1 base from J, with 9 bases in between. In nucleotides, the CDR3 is TGTGCCAGCAGTTACCAGGGCGCGTCCTACGAGCAGTACTTC. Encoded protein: CASSYQGASYEQYF.